What follows is one T cell receptor (beta chain) and its context. Its antigen is unidentified. This entry comes from a study of cytomegalovirus exposure and HLA in healthy donors. Study results and caveats: In vitro, a few CMV-associated chains proved specific for CMV antigens. Compared with the roughly 700-donor mean, an Asian-associated ancestry cluster reportedly had fewer N-insertions, according to a later analysis.

The length of the CDR3 is 13 residues. V lost 4 bases to trimming and J lost 4 bases, with 10 bases between them. Germline V CDR1 and CDR2: MNHNS, SASEGT. In the PCR, 60 Vbeta and 13 Jbeta primers were used. TCRdb keeps only in-frame clones here, not all; method: immunoSEQ multiplex PCR. The sample has about 160,000 clones, around four fifths seen once. At collection, donors were nominally healthy, but unrecorded immune exposures were probable. Sequencing was carried out using PBMCs. This TCR was recovered from a female donor in good health and CMV-seronegative. This chain connects TRBV6-1 to TRBJ1-2, with D unclear. The CDR3 bases are TGTGCCAGCAGTGTGAGCAGCGTCTATGGCTACACCTTC. This gives the protein CASSVSSVYGYTF.